These T cell receptor beta chains were read from a single sample in a study of blood T cell repertoires in COVID-19. Assay used: immunoSEQ multiplex PCR; TCRdb lists only in-frame clones, some missing. The sample includes approximately 200,000 clones, about 93% of them seen just once. The sequencing sample was made of peripheral blood. The receptors shown here come from a man younger than 40 with COVID-19, enrolled during active disease. Both conserved end residues are part of each CDR3. The order of the fields is V gene, J gene, D gene, clone size, CDR3 protein, CDR3 DNA. The D gene is left open where the match is weak. A clone size is listed for some rows: how often the clone was seen (once, few, many), or a class if it is expanded.

TRBV25-1	TRBJ1-3	-	-	CASIGGSGNTIYF	TGTGCCAGCATCGGGGGCTCTGGAAACACCATATATTTT
TRBV7-9	TRBJ1-2	-	-	CASDRGSGYGYTF	TGTGCCAGCGATCGGGGGAGTGGCTATGGCTACACCTTC
TRBV10-1	TRBJ1-1	TRBD1	-	CASSESQGAVAFF	TGCGCCAGCAGTGAGTCCCAGGGGGCTGTGGCTTTCTTT
TRBV3-1/TRBV3-2	TRBJ1-1	-	once	CASSHQWGVNTEAFF	TGTGCCAGCAGCCACCAATGGGGGGTGAACACTGAAGCTTTCTTT
TRBV7-2	TRBJ2-2	TRBD2	-	CASSLDPPTSGSTGELFF	TGTGCCAGCAGCTTAGACCCCCCGACTAGCGGGTCCACCGGGGAGCTGTTTTTT
TRBV5-1	TRBJ1-1	TRBD1	-	CASSPDRGTEAFF	TGCGCCAGCAGCCCCGACAGGGGGACTGAAGCTTTCTTT
TRBV10-3	TRBJ2-2	-	once	CATKAPGNTGELFF	TGTGCCACCAAAGCCCCAGGGAACACCGGGGAGCTGTTTTTT
TRBV13	TRBJ1-1	-	-	CASSLEGGSTEAFF	TGTGCCAGCAGCTTAGAAGGGGGAAGTACTGAAGCTTTCTTT
TRBV4-1	TRBJ1-5	-	-	CASSQDRDNNQPQHF	TGCGCCAGCAGCCAAGATCGGGACAACAATCAGCCCCAGCATTTT
TRBV27	TRBJ1-1	TRBD1	once	CASTTGMKTEAFF	TGTGCCAGCACGACAGGGATGAAGACTGAAGCTTTCTTT
TRBV3-1/TRBV3-2	TRBJ2-3	TRBD2	-	CASSVYERTSGPDTQYF	TGTGCCAGCAGCGTTTATGAAAGGACTAGCGGACCAGATACGCAGTATTTT
TRBV28	TRBJ1-6	-	-	CASSLGASAISPLHF	TGTGCCAGCAGTTTAGGGGCATCAGCAATTTCACCCCTCCACTTT
TRBV9	TRBJ2-7	TRBD1	-	CASNGAGTGFYEQYF	TGTGCCAGCAACGGAGCCGGGACAGGGTTCTACGAGCAGTACTTC
TRBV7-9	TRBJ1-5	-	once	CASSYHGGDQPQHF	TGTGCCAGCAGTTATCACGGAGGGGATCAGCCCCAGCATTTT
TRBV19	TRBJ2-5	TRBD2	-	CASSVTGGQETQYF	TGTGCCAGTAGTGTCACGGGGGGGCAAGAGACCCAGTACTTC
TRBV4-1	TRBJ1-2	-	-	CASSQDENGAGSYGYTF	TGCGCCAGCAGCCAGGATGAAAATGGGGCCGGGAGCTATGGCTACACCTTC
TRBV21-1	TRBJ2-1	-	-	CASNSLGGMNNEQFF	TGTGCCAGCAACTCTCTCGGGGGGATGAACAATGAGCAGTTCTTC
TRBV24-1	TRBJ2-3	-	-	CATSDPGQSTDTQYF	TGTGCCACCAGTGACCCCGGACAGTCCACAGATACGCAGTATTTT
TRBV2	TRBJ1-4	TRBD1	-	CASTRDRRATNEKLFF	TGTGCCAGCACCAGGGACAGGAGGGCAACTAATGAAAAACTGTTTTTT
TRBV7-9	TRBJ2-3	TRBD1	-	CASSSNYGQGDADTQYF	TGTGCCAGCAGCTCCAATTATGGACAGGGGGACGCAGATACGCAGTATTTT
TRBV6-5	TRBJ2-6	-	-	CASSSSGANVLTF	TGTGCCAGCAGTTCTTCTGGGGCCAACGTCCTGACTTTC
TRBV18	TRBJ2-3	TRBD2	-	CASSPASGVADTQYF	TGTGCCAGCTCACCCGCTAGCGGGGTAGCAGATACGCAGTATTTT
TRBV6-6	TRBJ1-6	-	-	CASSPRGGSPLHF	TGTGCCAGCAGCCCCCGGGGGGGATCACCCCTCCACTTT
TRBV5-1	TRBJ2-5	TRBD2	-	CASSLGGTSEETQYF	TGCGCCAGCAGCTTGGGGGGGACTAGCGAAGAGACCCAGTACTTC
TRBV7-2	TRBJ2-1	TRBD2	-	CASSLAGGAGYNEQFF	TGTGCCAGCAGCTTAGCCGGGGGGGCTGGATACAATGAGCAGTTCTTC
TRBV9	TRBJ1-1	-	-	CASSVVSDTEAFF	TGTGCCAGCAGCGTGGTGTCAGACACTGAAGCTTTCTTT
TRBV11-1	TRBJ1-1	TRBD1	once	CASSYGQGTEAFF	TGTGCCAGCAGCTATGGACAGGGAACTGAAGCTTTCTTT
TRBV6-5	TRBJ1-4	-	-	CASSPTATNEKLFF	TGTGCCAGCAGTCCGACAGCAACTAATGAAAAACTGTTTTTT
TRBV5-1	TRBJ2-7	-	once	CASSLVAGQRYEQYF	TGCGCCAGCAGCTTGGTGGCAGGGCAGAGGTACGAGCAGTACTTC
TRBV4-2	TRBJ2-1	TRBD2	few	CASSQGLTSGGRTYNEQFF	TGTGCCAGCAGCCAAGGACTTACTAGCGGGGGGCGAACCTACAATGAGCAGTTCTTC
TRBV2	TRBJ1-1	TRBD1	-	CGQQGGGQANTEAFF	TGTGGCCAGCAAGGTGGAGGACAGGCGAACACTGAAGCTTTCTTT
TRBV6-5	TRBJ1-1	-	-	CASSYGGGVGAFF	TGTGCCAGCAGTTACGGGGGAGGGGTAGGAGCTTTCTTT
TRBV30	TRBJ1-3	-	once	CAGSSYSGNTIYF	TGTGCTGGGAGTTCCTACTCTGGAAACACCATATATTTT
TRBV2	TRBJ2-2	-	-	CASSEDRATGELFF	TGTGCCAGCAGTGAAGACAGGGCTACCGGGGAGCTGTTTTTT
TRBV2	TRBJ1-5	-	-	CASSAFSAGSNQPQHF	TGTGCCAGCAGTGCCTTTTCGGCGGGTAGCAATCAGCCCCAGCATTTT
TRBV19	TRBJ2-7	TRBD2	once	CASSVRRGVSYEQYF	TGTGCCAGTAGTGTACGGCGGGGGGTTTCCTACGAGCAGTACTTC
TRBV12-5	TRBJ2-5	TRBD2	-	CASRTSGRLNEETQYF	TGTGCTAGTAGGACTAGCGGGAGACTAAATGAAGAGACCCAGTACTTC
TRBV3-1/TRBV3-2	TRBJ2-7	TRBD1	-	CASSQGGQGALEQYF	TGTGCCAGCAGCCAAGGGGGACAGGGGGCTCTCGAGCAGTACTTC
TRBV25-1	TRBJ2-3	-	-	CASSEEGGLVDTQYF	TGTGCCAGCAGTGAGGAGGGGGGGCTGGTAGATACGCAGTATTTT
TRBV7-3	TRBJ2-1	-	-	CASSEPSSYNEQFF	TGTGCCAGCAGCGAACCGAGCTCCTACAATGAGCAGTTCTTC
TRBV30	TRBJ1-6	-	-	CAWSVEGGFNSPLHF	TGTGCCTGGAGTGTAGAGGGGGGGTTTAATTCACCCCTCCACTTT
TRBV4-2	TRBJ2-7	-	-	CASSQDASAGLSYEQYF	TGTGCCAGCAGCCAAGATGCTTCGGCAGGCCTCTCCTACGAGCAGTACTTC
TRBV11-2	TRBJ2-5	TRBD2	-	CASSYQSGGAVTQYF	TGTGCCAGCAGCTACCAAAGCGGGGGGGCTGTGACCCAGTACTTC
TRBV10-3	TRBJ2-5	TRBD2	-	CAISGTSGSRETQYF	TGTGCCATCAGCGGGACTAGCGGGAGTAGGGAGACCCAGTACTTC
TRBV5-1	TRBJ1-2	TRBD1	-	CASSLGQGAGYTF	TGCGCCAGCAGCTTAGGACAGGGCGCTGGCTACACCTTC
TRBV19	TRBJ1-5	TRBD1	-	CASRQGEGSSNQPQHF	TGTGCCAGTAGACAGGGGGAGGGGAGTAGCAATCAGCCCCAGCATTTT
TRBV6-5	TRBJ2-2	-	-	CASSWGPNTGELFF	TGTGCCAGCAGCTGGGGCCCGAACACCGGGGAGCTGTTTTTT
TRBV6-5	TRBJ1-1	TRBD1	once	CASSYIDRGRTEAFF	TGTGCCAGCAGTTATATTGACAGGGGGCGCACTGAAGCTTTCTTT
TRBV6-5	TRBJ1-2	-	-	CASVGQSNYGYTF	TGTGCCAGCGTAGGACAGAGTAACTATGGCTACACCTTC
TRBV4-1	TRBJ2-3	TRBD2	-	CASSQEEAGVRDTQYF	TGCGCCAGCAGCCAAGAGGAAGCGGGGGTGAGAGATACGCAGTATTTT
TRBV18	TRBJ2-5	-	once	CASSQPGLGQETQYF	TGTGCCAGCTCGCAACCGGGACTGGGACAAGAGACCCAGTACTTC
TRBV30	TRBJ1-1	-	-	CAWTVDNGVEAFF	TGTGCCTGGACGGTGGATAACGGGGTTGAAGCTTTCTTT
TRBV3-1/TRBV3-2	TRBJ2-6	TRBD1	-	CASSQDKHRGVGANVLTF	TGTGCCAGCAGCCAAGACAAACACAGGGGCGTTGGGGCCAACGTCCTGACTTTC
TRBV10-3	TRBJ1-5	-	-	CAIREGGNQPQHF	TGTGCCATCAGAGAGGGAGGCAATCAGCCCCAGCATTTT
TRBV4-1	TRBJ2-5	TRBD2	-	CASSQGSGGAQETQYF	TGCGCCAGCAGCCAAGGTAGCGGGGGGGCCCAAGAGACCCAGTACTTC